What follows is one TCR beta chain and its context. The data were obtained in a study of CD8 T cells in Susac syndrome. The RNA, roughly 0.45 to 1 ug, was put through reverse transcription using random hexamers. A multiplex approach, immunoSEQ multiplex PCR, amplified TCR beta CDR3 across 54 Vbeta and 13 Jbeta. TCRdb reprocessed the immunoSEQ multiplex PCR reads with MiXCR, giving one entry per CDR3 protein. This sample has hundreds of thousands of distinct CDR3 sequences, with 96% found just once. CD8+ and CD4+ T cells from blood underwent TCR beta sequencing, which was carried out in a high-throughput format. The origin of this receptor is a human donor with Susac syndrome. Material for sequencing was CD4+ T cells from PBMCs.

The DNA for the CDR3 is TGCAGTGCCCGACCCTTAGCGGACTCCTACAATGAGCAGTTCTTC. It encodes CSARPLADSYNEQFF. This chain uses TRBV20-1 with TRBJ2-1; a weak D match, TRBD2 (6 bases). The CDR3 has 15 residues. Trimming left V 6 bases short and J 0 bases short, with 15 bases between. The germline CDR1 and CDR2 sequences are DFQATT and SNEGSKA (reference sequence).